One and the same sample provided the 9 T cell receptor beta chains below, sequenced in a study of blood T cell repertoires in COVID-19. Measured with immunoSEQ multiplex PCR; TCRdb has only the in-frame clones, and not every one. The sample lists approximately 200,000 clones, around 88% occurring once. The specimen sequenced was PBMCs or T cells enriched from blood (not recorded which). The receptor source for this set is a woman in her twenties or thirties who had been exposed to COVID-19.

This chain connects TRBV6-1 to TRBJ1-5; D is uncertain. Germline loops: CDR1 MNHNS, CDR2 SASEGT. Trimming took off 3 bases at V and 6 bases at J, with 12 bases between the two ends. The CDR3 has 14 amino acids. The CDR3 region is CASSESAGGQPQHF. The CDR3 coding sequence is TGTGCCAGCAGTGAGTCGGCAGGTGGTCAGCCCCAGCATTTT.

J is TRBJ2-2 and V is TRBV19; TRBD1 agrees at 7 bases. The CDR3 is 15 residues long. Germline assignment: CDR1 LNHDA and CDR2 SQIVND (reference sequence). V lost 5 bases, J lost 3 bases, and 6 bases stayed unmatched. CDR3 DNA: TGTGCCAGTAGTCAAGACAGGGCGGACACCGGGGAGCTGTTTTTT. It translates to CASSQDRADTGELFF.

The V gene is TRBV3-1 (or the pseudogene TRBV3-2), the J gene TRBJ2-5; TRBD1 aligns across 8 bases. Trimming took 5 bases from V and 2 from J; bases not matched to a gene: 13. The germline gives CDR1 LGHDT, CDR2 YNNKEL (reference sequence). This CDR3 is built from 17 residues. The CDR3 DNA is TGTGCCAGCAGCTCGGGACAGGCGGGGTCCTGGCAAGAGACCCAGTACTTC. It codes for CASSSGQAGSWQETQYF.

This chain links TRBV3-1 (or the pseudogene TRBV3-2) with TRBJ2-7, with 7 bases fitting TRBD1. V shed 4 bases and J 4 bases; nucleotides not matched to a gene: 4. Germline CDR1 LGHDT, CDR2 YNNKEL (reference sequence). The CDR3 consists of 13 residues. In DNA, the CDR3 is TGTGCCAGCAGCCCGACAGGGATGTACGAGCAGTACTTC. This gives the protein CASSPTGMYEQYF.

V gene TRBV6-2 or TRBV6-3 combines with J gene TRBJ1-3; no clear D. Trimming took off 0 bases at V and 4 bases at J, with 4 bases between the two ends. Germline V gene sequence: CDR1 MNHEY, CDR2 SVGEGT. The CDR3 has 13 residues. CDR3 sequence reads: CASSYSEGNTIYF. The CDR3 DNA reads TGTGCCAGCAGTTACTCGGAGGGAAACACCATATATTTT.

The genes are TRBV3-1 (or the pseudogene TRBV3-2) and TRBJ2-4; D call uncertain. V lost 1 base and J 0 bases, leaving 4 bases between the germline ends. Germline assignment: CDR1 LGHDT and CDR2 YNNKEL (reference sequence). CDR3 size: 14 residues. CDR3 DNA sequence: TGTGCCAGCAGCCAAGTCCTAGCCAAAAACATTCAGTACTTC. It yields the protein CASSQVLAKNIQYF.

J is TRBJ1-1 and V is TRBV7-9; no clear D gene. CDR3 length equals 14 residues. V dropped 1 base and J dropped 0 bases, with 6 bases sitting between them. Germline V gene lookup returns CDR1 SEHNR and CDR2 FQNEAQ (reference sequence). The CDR3: CASSLVAVNTEAFF. DNA for the CDR3: TGTGCCAGCAGCTTAGTGGCGGTGAACACTGAAGCTTTCTTT.

The chain joins TRBV5-1 to TRBJ1-1; D is possibly TRBD1 (6 bases). This CDR3 is 15 amino acids long. V lost 4 bases and J lost 5, with 18 bases in between. Germline V gene sequence: CDR1 SGHRS, CDR2 YFSETQ. CDR3 region: CASSKSEGVWTEAFF. CDR3 sequence (DNA): TGCGCCAGCAGCAAGTCCGAGGGGGTATGGACTGAAGCTTTCTTT.

This chain links TRBV12-5 with TRBJ1-1, with D maybe TRBD1 (6 bases). Trimming stripped 3 bases from V and 4 bases from J, with 18 bases between. In germline, CDR1 is LGHNT, CDR2 FRNRAP. There are 16 residues in the CDR3. CDR3 region: CASGFDPTGRGTEAFF. CDR3 nucleotide sequence: TGTGCTAGTGGTTTCGATCCGACAGGCCGGGGCACTGAAGCTTTCTTT. The variable domain in full, with the rest retrieved from reference TRBV12-5 and TRBJ1-1, is DARVTQTPRHKVTEMGQEVTMRCQPILGHNTVFWYRQTMMQGLELLAYFRNRAPLDDSGMPKDRFSAEMPDATLATLKIQPSEPRDSAVYFCASGFDPTGRGTEAFFGQGTRLTVV.